The source of this TCR beta chain is a study of shared clonotypes between healthy human individuals. Regarding the study as a whole: Clonotype sharing across a few donors was observed for about 5.5% of naive CD4 clonotypes.

This CDR3 has 11 amino acids. The germline CDR1 and CDR2 sequences are SGHAT and FQNNGV. Trimming removed 5 bases at V and 5 bases at J, with 7 bases between. Note on this clone: What it binds is not known.

The protocol was immunoSEQ multiplex PCR, while the TCRdb copy is restricted to in-frame clones and leaves out a portion. The repertoire holds hundreds of thousands of clones, with around 72% as singletons. The TCR sequence derives from a woman under 40 in good health. The chain carries TRBV11-2 and TRBJ2-7; unclear D gene. Sequenced material: memory CD4+ T cells sorted from blood. Subset reported: CD45RA-negative fraction. CDR3 amino acids: CASSPHHEQYF. CDR3 in DNA: TGTGCCAGCAGCCCCCACCACGAGCAGTACTTC.